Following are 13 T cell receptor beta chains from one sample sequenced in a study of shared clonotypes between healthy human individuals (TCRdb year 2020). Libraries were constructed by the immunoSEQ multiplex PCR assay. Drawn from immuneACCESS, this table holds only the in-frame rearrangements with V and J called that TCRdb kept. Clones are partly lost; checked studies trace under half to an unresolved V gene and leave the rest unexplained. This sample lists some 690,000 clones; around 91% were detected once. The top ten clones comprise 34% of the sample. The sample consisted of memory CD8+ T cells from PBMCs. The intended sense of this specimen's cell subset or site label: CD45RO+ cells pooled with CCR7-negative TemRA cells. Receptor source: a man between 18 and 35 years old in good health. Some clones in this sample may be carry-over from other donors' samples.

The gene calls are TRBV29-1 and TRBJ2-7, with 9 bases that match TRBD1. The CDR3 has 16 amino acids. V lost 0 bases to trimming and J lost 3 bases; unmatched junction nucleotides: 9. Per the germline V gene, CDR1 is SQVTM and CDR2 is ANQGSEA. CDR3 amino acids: CSVEDYGTGFNYEQYF. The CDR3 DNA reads TGCAGCGTTGAAGACTATGGGACAGGGTTTAACTACGAGCAGTACTTC.

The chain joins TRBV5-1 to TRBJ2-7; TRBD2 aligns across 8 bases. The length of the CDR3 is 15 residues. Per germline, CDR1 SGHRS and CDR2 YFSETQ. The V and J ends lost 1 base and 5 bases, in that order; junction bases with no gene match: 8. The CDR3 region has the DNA TGCGCCAGCAGCTTGTTTCCAGCGGGAGTTAACGAGCAGTACTTC. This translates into CASSLFPAGVNEQYF.

CDR3 residues: CASSTPGRGYSTDTQYF. The DNA for the CDR3 is TGTGCCAGCAGCACCCCGGGCAGGGGTTATAGCACAGATACGCAGTATTTT. J is TRBJ2-3 and V is TRBV9; D perhaps matches TRBD1 (6 bases). Germline loops: CDR1 SGDLS, CDR2 YYNGEE. This CDR3 is 17 amino acids long. V was cut by 4 bases and J by 0 bases, with 18 bases left in between.

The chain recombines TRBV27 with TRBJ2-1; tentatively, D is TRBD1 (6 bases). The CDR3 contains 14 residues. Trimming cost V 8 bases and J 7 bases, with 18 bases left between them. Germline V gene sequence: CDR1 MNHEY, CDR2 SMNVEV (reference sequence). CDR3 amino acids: CASFPRGRENEQFF. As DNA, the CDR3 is TGTGCCAGCTTCCCCAGGGGTAGGGAGAATGAGCAGTTCTTC.

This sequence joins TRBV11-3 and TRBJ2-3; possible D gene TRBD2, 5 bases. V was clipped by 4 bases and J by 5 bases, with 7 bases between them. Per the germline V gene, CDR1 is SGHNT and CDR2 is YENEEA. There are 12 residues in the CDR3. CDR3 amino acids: CASSSAVDTQYF. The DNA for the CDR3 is TGTGCCAGCAGCTCAGCGGTAGATACGCAGTATTTT.

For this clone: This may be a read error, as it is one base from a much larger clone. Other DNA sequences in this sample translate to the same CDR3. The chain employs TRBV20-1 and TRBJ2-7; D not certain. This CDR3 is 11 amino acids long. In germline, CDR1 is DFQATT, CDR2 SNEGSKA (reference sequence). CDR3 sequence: CSAREGYEQYF. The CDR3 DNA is TGCAGCGCTAGAGAAGGCTACGAGCAGTACTTC.

CDR3 DNA: TGTGCCAGCAGCTTAAGGGACGGGGGGGTCACTGAAGCTTTCTTT. Its translation: CASSLRDGGVTEAFF. The chain is built from TRBV13 and TRBJ1-1; TRBD1 might be the D (5 bases). Germline V gene data show CDR1 as PRHDT and CDR2 as FYEKMQ (reference sequence). CDR3 length: 15 residues. Trimming removed 2 bases from V and 4 bases from J, with 14 bases in between.

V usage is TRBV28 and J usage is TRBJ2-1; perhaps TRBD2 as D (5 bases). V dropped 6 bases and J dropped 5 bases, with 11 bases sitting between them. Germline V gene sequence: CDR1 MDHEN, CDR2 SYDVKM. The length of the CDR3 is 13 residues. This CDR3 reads CASREDGNNEQFF. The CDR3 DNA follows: TGTGCCAGCAGGGAGGACGGGAACAATGAGCAGTTCTTC.

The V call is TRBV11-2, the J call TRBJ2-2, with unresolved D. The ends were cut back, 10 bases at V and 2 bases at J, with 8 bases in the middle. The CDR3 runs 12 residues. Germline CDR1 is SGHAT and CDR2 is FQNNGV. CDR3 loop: CAIPTNTGELFF. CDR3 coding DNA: TGTGCCATCCCCACAAACACCGGGGAGCTGTTTTTT.

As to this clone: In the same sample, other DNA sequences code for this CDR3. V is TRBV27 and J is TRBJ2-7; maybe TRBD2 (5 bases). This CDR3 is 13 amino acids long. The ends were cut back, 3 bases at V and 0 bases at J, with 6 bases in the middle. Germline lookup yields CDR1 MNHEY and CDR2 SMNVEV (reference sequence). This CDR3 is CASSFLASYEQYF. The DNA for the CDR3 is TGTGCCAGCAGTTTCCTAGCCTCCTACGAGCAGTACTTC.

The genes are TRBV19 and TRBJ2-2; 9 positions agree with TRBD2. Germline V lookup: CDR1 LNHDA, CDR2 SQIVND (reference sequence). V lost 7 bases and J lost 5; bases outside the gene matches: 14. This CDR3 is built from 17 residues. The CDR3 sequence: CASTPGSGLATTGELFF. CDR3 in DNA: TGTGCCAGTACCCCAGGGTCCGGACTAGCGACAACCGGGGAGCTGTTTTTT.

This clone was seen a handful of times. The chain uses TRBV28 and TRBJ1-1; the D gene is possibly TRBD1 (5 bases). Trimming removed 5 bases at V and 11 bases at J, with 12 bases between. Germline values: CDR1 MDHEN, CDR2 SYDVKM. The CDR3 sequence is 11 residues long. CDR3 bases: TGTGCCAGCAGTCCCCTCAGGGATGCTTTCTTT. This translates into CASSPLRDAFF.

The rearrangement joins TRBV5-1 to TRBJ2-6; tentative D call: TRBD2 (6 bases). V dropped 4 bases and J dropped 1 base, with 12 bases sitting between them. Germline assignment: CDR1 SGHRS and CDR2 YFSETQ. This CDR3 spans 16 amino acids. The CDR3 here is CASSPGVGSGANVLTF. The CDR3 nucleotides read TGCGCCAGCAGCCCGGGGGTCGGGTCTGGGGCCAACGTCCTGACTTTC. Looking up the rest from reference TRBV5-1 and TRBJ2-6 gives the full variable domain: KAGVTQTPRYLIKTRGQQVTLSCSPISGHRSVSWYQQTPGQGLQFLFEYFSETQRNKGNFPGRFSGRQFSNSRSEMNVSTLELGDSALYLCASSPGVGSGANVLTFGAGSRLTVL.